This T cell receptor beta chain was found in a study of patients and donors after allogeneic stem cell transplantation. TCRdb redid the calling of the RT-PCR reads with MiXCR, one entry per CDR3 protein. The sample holds 160,000 or so distinct CDR3 sequences, more than 20% seen once. Germline CDR1 reads KGHSH; CDR2 reads LQKENI. V was cut by 6 bases and J by 2 bases, with 16 bases left in between. This CDR3 spans 15 amino acids. This clonotype appeared a few times. Source material: blood, either unsorted or a sorted T cell fraction (not recorded which). The receptor was isolated from a human donor who was either an allogeneic HSCT recipient or a stem cell or donor lymphocyte infusion donor (not recorded which). It is not recorded whose cells these are; they may come from a transplant donor. This chain connects TRBV18 to TRBJ2-5; perhaps D is TRBD1 or TRBD2 (6 bases each). CDR3 coding DNA: TGTGCCAGCTCGCCGGGGGCCGGGACACAAGAGACCCAGTACTTC. Its translation is CASSPGAGTQETQYF. Looking up the rest from reference TRBV18 and TRBJ2-5 gives the full variable domain: NAGVMQNPRHLVRRRGQEARLRCSPMKGHSHVYWYRQLPEEGLKFMVYLQKENIIDESGMPKERFSAEFPKEGPSILRIQQVVRGDSAAYFCASSPGAGTQETQYFGPGTRLLVL.